Listed here is a single T cell receptor (beta chain). The data were obtained in a study of T cell responses to AZD1222 COVID-19 vaccine. Sequenced by immunoSEQ multiplex PCR; TCRdb stores in-frame clones only, minus some. The sample shows about 85,000 clones, approximately 86% of them seen only once. Sequenced here: peripheral blood, sampled on day 0 of AZD1222 vaccination. This receptor was identified in an adult in good health.

The DNA for the CDR3 is TGCGCCAGCAGCTTGTTCCGGGAGGGGGCCGGGGAGCTGTTTTTT. This codes for CASSLFREGAGELFF. The rearrangement uses TRBV5-1 and TRBJ2-2; 8 bases map to TRBD2. This CDR3 spans 15 amino acids. Germline assignment: CDR1 SGHRS and CDR2 YFSETQ. The junction had 5 bases not matched to a gene; V was cut back by 1 base and J by 6 bases.